This T cell receptor beta chain was captured in a study of T cell responses to AZD1222 COVID-19 vaccine. With regard to this clone: The antigen remains unidentified.

Libraries were prepared by immunoSEQ multiplex PCR; TCRdb keeps only in-frame clonotypes and omits some of them. The sample shows 100,000 to 150,000 clones, about 89% of them seen only once. Whole-study findings and limits: Nearly half of spike-specific TCRs reportedly target unmutated variant regions. Repertoire collection took place solely once the T cell response had peaked. Clonal diversity was possibly underestimated; the donors were predominantly white British and more often female.

This clonotype was obtained from an adult in good health. This material consisted of peripheral blood, taken on day 0 of AZD1222 vaccination.

This CDR3 reads CASSYGAAGPTYGYTF. In DNA, the CDR3 is TGTGCCAGCAGCTACGGGGCGGCAGGCCCTACCTATGGCTACACCTTC. V is TRBV6-5 and J is TRBJ1-2; D may be TRBD1 (5 bases). Germline V CDR1 and CDR2: MNHEY, SVGAGI. The CDR3 length is 16 residues. Deletions cut 6 bases from V and 4 bases from J, with 21 bases between.